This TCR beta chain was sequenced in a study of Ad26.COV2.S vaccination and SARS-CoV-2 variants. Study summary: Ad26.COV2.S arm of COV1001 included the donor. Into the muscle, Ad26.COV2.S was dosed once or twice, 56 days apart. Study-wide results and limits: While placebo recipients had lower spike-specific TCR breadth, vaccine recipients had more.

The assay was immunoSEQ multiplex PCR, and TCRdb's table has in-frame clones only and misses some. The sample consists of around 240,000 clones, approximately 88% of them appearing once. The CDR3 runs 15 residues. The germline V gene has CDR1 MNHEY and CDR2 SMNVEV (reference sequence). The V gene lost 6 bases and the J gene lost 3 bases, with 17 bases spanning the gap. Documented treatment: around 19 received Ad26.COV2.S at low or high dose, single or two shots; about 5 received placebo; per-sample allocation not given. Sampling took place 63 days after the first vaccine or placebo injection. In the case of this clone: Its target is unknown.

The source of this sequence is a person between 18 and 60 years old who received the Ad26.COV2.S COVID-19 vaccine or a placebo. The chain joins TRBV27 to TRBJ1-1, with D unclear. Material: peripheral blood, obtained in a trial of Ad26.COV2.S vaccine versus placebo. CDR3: CASSPPDQGYTEAFF. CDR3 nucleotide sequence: TGTGCCAGCAGCCCACCGGACCAAGGGTACACTGAAGCTTTCTTT.